This T cell receptor (beta chain) was profiled in a study of response to subunit inactivated influenza vaccine. Trimming stripped 8 bases from V and 2 bases from J, with 8 bases between. The germline V gene has CDR1 DFQATT and CDR2 SNEGSKA (reference sequence). CDR3 length: 11 residues. TCRdb independently ran MiXCR on the RT-PCR reads; one entry per CDR3 protein. The sample carries 490,000 or so distinct CDR3 sequences, around 8% recorded once. Study results and caveats: Authors proposed each seasonal influenza vaccination draws in few new T cells.

This clonotype was picked up many times. As yet, its antigen is unknown. The chain uses TRBV20-1 and TRBJ2-3; unclear D gene. The sample here was PBMCs from blood, taken roughly 24 months after vaccination. The receptor's source is a man aged 50-75 years who received an inactivated influenza vaccine. CDR3 in DNA: TGCAGTACCCCGTTCACAGATACGCAGTATTTT. Encoded protein: CSTPFTDTQYF.